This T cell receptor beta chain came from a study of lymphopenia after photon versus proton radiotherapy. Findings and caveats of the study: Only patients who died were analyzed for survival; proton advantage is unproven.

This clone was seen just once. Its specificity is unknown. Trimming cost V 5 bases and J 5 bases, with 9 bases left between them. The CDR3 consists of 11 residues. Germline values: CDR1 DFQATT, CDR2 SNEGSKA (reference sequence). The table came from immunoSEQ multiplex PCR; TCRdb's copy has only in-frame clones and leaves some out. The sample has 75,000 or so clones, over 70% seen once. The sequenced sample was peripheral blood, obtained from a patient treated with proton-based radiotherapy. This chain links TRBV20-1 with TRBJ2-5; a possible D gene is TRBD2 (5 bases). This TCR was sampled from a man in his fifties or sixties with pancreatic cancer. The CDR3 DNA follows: TGCAGTGCTCCCCGAGGGGAGACCCAGTACTTC. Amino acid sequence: CSAPRGETQYF.